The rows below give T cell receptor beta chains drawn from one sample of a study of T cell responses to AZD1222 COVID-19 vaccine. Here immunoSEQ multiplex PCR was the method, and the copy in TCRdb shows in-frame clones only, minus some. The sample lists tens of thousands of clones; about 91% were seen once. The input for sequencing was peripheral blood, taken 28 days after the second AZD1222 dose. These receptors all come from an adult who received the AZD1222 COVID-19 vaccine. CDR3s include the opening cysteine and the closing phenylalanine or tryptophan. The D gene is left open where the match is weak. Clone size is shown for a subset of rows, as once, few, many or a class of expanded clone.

CASSFRRVNTGELFF | TGCGCCAGCAGCTTCAGGCGAGTAAACACCGGGGAGCTGTTTTTT | TRBJ2-2 | TRBV5-1 | NA | 15 | NA
CASSPGSNQPQHF | TGTGCCAGCTCACCAGGCAGCAATCAGCCCCAGCATTTT | TRBJ1-5 | TRBV18 | NA | 13 | NA
CASSSMGYGYTF | TGTGCCAGCAGTTCTATGGGTTATGGCTACACCTTC | TRBJ1-2 | TRBV27 | NA | 12 | NA
CASTLGARSPLHF | TGTGCCAGTACATTGGGGGCACGTTCACCCCTCCACTTT | TRBJ1-6 | TRBV19 | NA | 13 | NA
CASSWTGGEQYF | TGTGCCAGCAGTTGGACAGGGGGCGAGCAGTACTTC | TRBJ2-7 | TRBV12-3/TRBV12-4 | TRBD1 | 12 | NA
CASGSGSVGGELFF | TGCGCCAGCGGTAGCGGGAGTGTTGGCGGGGAGCTGTTTTTT | TRBJ2-2 | TRBV5-1 | TRBD2 | 14 | once
CAGTTTGEGGYTF | TGTGCCGGAACAACTACAGGGGAAGGTGGCTACACCTTC | TRBJ1-2 | TRBV28 | TRBD1 | 13 | once
CARPIQLSRDTQYF | TGCGCCAGGCCTATACAGCTAAGCAGAGATACGCAGTATTTT | TRBJ2-3 | TRBV5-1 | NA | 14 | few
CASSLAPRRQGSTEAFF | TGTGCCAGCAGCTTAGCACCAAGGAGGCAAGGGAGCACTGAAGCTTTCTTT | TRBJ1-1 | TRBV11-2 | NA | 17 | NA
CASSLVLGEQFF | TGTGCCAGCAGCTTGGTATTGGGTGAGCAGTTCTTC | TRBJ2-1 | TRBV5-4 | NA | 12 | NA
CASTRQLTGADTQYF | TGTGCCAGCACCCGACAGCTAACAGGGGCAGATACGCAGTATTTT | TRBJ2-3 | TRBV2 | TRBD1 | 15 | NA
CASSMRAGPPFEKLFF | TGTGCCAGTAGTATGCGGGCAGGCCCCCCGTTTGAAAAACTGTTTTTT | TRBJ1-4 | TRBV19 | NA | 16 | NA
CASRGVGIQETQYF | TGTGCCAGTAGAGGGGTGGGCATCCAAGAGACCCAGTACTTC | TRBJ2-5 | TRBV19 | NA | 14 | NA
CASSQDYPPTGPTDTQYF | TGTGCCAGCAGCCAAGATTATCCACCGACAGGGCCCACAGATACGCAGTATTTT | TRBJ2-3 | TRBV3-1/TRBV3-2 | TRBD1 | 18 | NA
CASSYSRGPTNYGYTF | TGTGCCAGCAGTTACAGCAGGGGCCCCACTAACTATGGCTACACCTTC | TRBJ1-2 | TRBV6-5 | NA | 16 | NA
CASSIGLAGNEQFF | TGTGCCAGCAGCATCGGACTAGCGGGCAATGAGCAGTTCTTC | TRBJ2-1 | TRBV11-3 | TRBD2 | 14 | few
CASSTGTGGKPQHF | TGTGCCAGTAGTACCGGGACAGGGGGTAAGCCCCAGCATTTT | TRBJ1-5 | TRBV19 | TRBD1 | 14 | once
CASSQLDRVNEKLFF | TGCGCCAGCAGCCAACTAGACAGGGTTAATGAAAAACTGTTTTTT | TRBJ1-4 | TRBV4-1 | TRBD1 | 15 | NA
CASRHAPGQLKGYTF | TGTGCCAGCAGGCACGCTCCGGGCCAGTTAAAGGGCTACACCTTC | TRBJ1-2 | TRBV7-2 | NA | 15 | NA
CASGSGGQQEKLFF | TGTGCTAGTGGTTCGGGAGGACAGCAGGAAAAACTGTTTTTT | TRBJ1-4 | TRBV12-5 | NA | 14 | NA
CASSQGTEAFF | TGCGCCAGCAGCCAAGGGACTGAAGCTTTCTTT | TRBJ1-1 | TRBV4-3 | NA | 11 | NA
CSVKGGEKLFF | TGCAGCGTGAAGGGGGGTGAAAAACTGTTTTTT | TRBJ1-4 | TRBV29-1 | NA | 11 | NA
CASGSGQRNTEAFF | TGTGCTAGTGGTTCGGGACAGCGGAACACTGAAGCTTTCTTT | TRBJ1-1 | TRBV12-5 | TRBD1 | 14 | once
CASSLNLGGREAFF | TGTGCCAGCAGCCTTAACCTAGGGGGCCGGGAAGCTTTCTTT | TRBJ1-1 | TRBV11-1 | TRBD1 | 14 | NA
CASSSPRSHWYF | TGTGCCAGCAGTTCACCCCGCAGTCACTGGTACTTC | TRBJ2-4 | TRBV2 | NA | 12 | NA
CSGNYGYTF | TGCAGCGGGAACTATGGCTACACCTTC | TRBJ1-2 | TRBV29-1 | NA | 9 | NA
CASSGTAYEQYF | TGTGCCAGCAGTGGGACAGCCTACGAGCAGTACTTC | TRBJ2-7 | TRBV6-2/TRBV6-3 | TRBD1 | 12 | NA
CASSVEGDTEAFF | TGTGCCAGCAGCGTTGAAGGGGACACTGAAGCTTTCTTT | TRBJ1-1 | TRBV9 | NA | 13 | NA
CASSPIGQGTTGELFF | TGTGCCAGCAGCCCTATCGGGCAGGGGACCACCGGGGAGCTGTTTTTT | TRBJ2-2 | TRBV7-3 | NA | 16 | NA
CASSDCRTGVVQETQYF | TGTGCCAGCAGTGACTGTCGGACAGGGGTCGTACAAGAGACCCAGTACTTC | TRBJ2-5 | TRBV6-4 | TRBD1 | 17 | NA
CASSLVGQRADTQYF | TGTGCCAGCAGCTTAGTTGGACAGAGGGCAGATACGCAGTATTTT | TRBJ2-3 | TRBV7-9 | NA | 15 | NA
CSTGNQPQHF | TGCAGTACAGGGAATCAGCCCCAGCATTTT | TRBJ1-5 | TRBV20-1 | NA | 10 | once
CASSRGTGAYGYTF | TGTGCCAGCAGCCGCGGGACAGGGGCCTATGGCTACACCTTC | TRBJ1-2 | TRBV2 | TRBD1 | 14 | once
CASSLMAPDGTGELFF | TGTGCCAGCAGTTTAATGGCTCCCGACGGGACCGGGGAGCTGTTTTTT | TRBJ2-2 | TRBV28 | NA | 16 | NA
CASSPPIGQGRGTGANVLTF | TGTGCCAGCTCACCGCCGATTGGACAGGGGCGCGGTACTGGGGCCAACGTCCTGACTTTC | TRBJ2-6 | TRBV18 | TRBD1 | 20 | NA
CASSQNRAPPGNQPQHF | TGTGCCAGCAGCCAAAACAGGGCACCACCAGGCAATCAGCCCCAGCATTTT | TRBJ1-5 | TRBV4-2 | NA | 17 | NA
CASSPPGQGNSPLHF | TGCGCCAGCAGCCCCCCCGGCCAGGGGAATTCACCCCTCCACTTT | TRBJ1-6 | TRBV5-1 | NA | 15 | NA
CASSPLSRWNQPQHF | TGTGCCAGCAGTCCACTATCCCGTTGGAATCAGCCCCAGCATTTT | TRBJ1-5 | TRBV27 | NA | 15 | few
CASSLGLAGDLTKETQYF | TGCGCCAGCAGCTTGGGGCTAGCGGGGGACCTAACAAAAGAGACCCAGTACTTC | TRBJ2-5 | TRBV5-1 | TRBD2 | 18 | NA
CAISASGTGFEKLFF | TGTGCCATCAGTGCCTCCGGGACAGGGTTTGAAAAACTGTTTTTT | TRBJ1-4 | TRBV10-3 | TRBD1 | 15 | NA
CASSLGTGGYNEQFF | TGTGCCAGCAGCTTAGGGACAGGGGGATACAATGAGCAGTTCTTC | TRBJ2-1 | TRBV13 | TRBD1 | 15 | NA
CASRRNTEAFF | TGTGCCAGCAGGCGTAACACTGAAGCTTTCTTT | TRBJ1-1 | TRBV6-5 | NA | 11 | NA
CASSILDRGSRNQPQHF | TGTGCCAGTAGTATTCTGGACAGGGGGAGCCGGAATCAGCCCCAGCATTTT | TRBJ1-5 | TRBV19 | TRBD1 | 17 | NA
CAWIRGNTEAFF | TGTGCCTGGATTAGAGGGAACACTGAAGCTTTCTTT | TRBJ1-1 | TRBV30 | NA | 12 | NA
CATSTPPWRSKNIQYF | TGTGCCACCAGCACCCCCCCTTGGAGGAGCAAAAACATTCAGTACTTC | TRBJ2-4 | TRBV15 | NA | 16 | few
CASTTLVGLPYGYTF | TGTGCCAGCACTACGCTCGTGGGGCTACCCTATGGCTACACCTTC | TRBJ1-2 | TRBV27 | NA | 15 | NA
CASSMGTVSSYEQYF | TGTGCCAGTAGTATGGGGACAGTGAGCTCCTACGAGCAGTACTTC | TRBJ2-7 | TRBV19 | TRBD1 | 15 | NA
CASSFYRDMRGSEAFF | TGTGCCAGCAGCTTTTACAGGGATATGAGGGGCTCTGAAGCTTTCTTT | TRBJ1-1 | TRBV5-6 | NA | 16 | NA
CASARDSYEQYF | TGCGCCAGCGCACGGGACTCCTACGAGCAGTACTTC | TRBJ2-7 | TRBV5-1 | NA | 12 | NA
CASSLVLAGDPNNEQFF | TGTGCCAGCAGCTTGGTCCTAGCGGGAGACCCTAACAATGAGCAGTTCTTC | TRBJ2-1 | TRBV11-3 | TRBD2 | 17 | NA
CASSLSEAQYF | TGTGCCAGCAGCTTAAGCGAGGCCCAGTACTTC | TRBJ2-5 | TRBV7-8 | NA | 11 | NA
CSASDGGTEAFF | TGCAGTGCTAGTGACGGGGGCACTGAAGCTTTCTTT | TRBJ1-1 | TRBV20-1 | NA | 12 | NA
CSVRTGNYNEQFF | TGCAGCGTTAGGACAGGCAACTACAATGAGCAGTTCTTC | TRBJ2-1 | TRBV29-1 | TRBD1 | 13 | NA
CASSYRGQGYNEQFF | TGTGCCAGCAGTTACCGAGGACAGGGATACAATGAGCAGTTCTTC | TRBJ2-1 | TRBV6-5 | TRBD1 | 15 | NA
CAGKQDYNEKLFF | TGTGCCGGGAAACAGGACTATAATGAAAAACTGTTTTTT | TRBJ1-4 | TRBV2 | NA | 13 | NA
CASSQVLGQADLNQPQHF | TGTGCCAGCAGCCAAGTTCTGGGGCAGGCCGACCTCAATCAGCCCCAGCATTTT | TRBJ1-5 | TRBV4-2 | NA | 18 | once
CASSLVETQYF | TGTGCCAGCAGCTTAGTTGAGACCCAGTACTTC | TRBJ2-5 | TRBV7-2 | NA | 11 | NA
CASSVSGNTGELFF | TGTGCCAGCAGCGTTAGCGGGAACACCGGGGAGCTGTTTTTT | TRBJ2-2 | TRBV9 | NA | 14 | few
CASSSWALQETQYF | TGTGCCAGCAGCTCCTGGGCGCTTCAAGAGACCCAGTACTTC | TRBJ2-5 | TRBV7-9 | NA | 14 | NA